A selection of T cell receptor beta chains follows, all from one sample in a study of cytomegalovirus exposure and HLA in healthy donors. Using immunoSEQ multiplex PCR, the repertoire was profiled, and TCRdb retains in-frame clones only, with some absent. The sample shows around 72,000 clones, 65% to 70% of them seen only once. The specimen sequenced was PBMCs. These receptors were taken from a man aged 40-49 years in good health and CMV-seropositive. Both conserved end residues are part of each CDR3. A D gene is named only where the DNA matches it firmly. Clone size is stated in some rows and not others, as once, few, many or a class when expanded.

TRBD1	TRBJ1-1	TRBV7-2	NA	TGTGCCAGCAGCTTAGCCCTTGGACAGGGGGCTGAAGCTTTCTTT	CASSLALGQGAEAFF
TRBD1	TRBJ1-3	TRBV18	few	TGTGCCAGCTCACCAGTCGGACAGGGGAGCACCATATATTTT	CASSPVGQGSTIYF
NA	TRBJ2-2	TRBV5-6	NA	TGTGCCAGTGGGTTAGGGGACACCGGGGAGCTGTTTTTT	CASGLGDTGELFF
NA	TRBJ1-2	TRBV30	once	TGTGCCTGGAGTGTGAGTTGGGGAGATGGCTACACCTTC	CAWSVSWGDGYTF
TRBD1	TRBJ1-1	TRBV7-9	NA	TGTGCCAGCAGCTTAGCTAAAGGGGGCAGGACTGAAGCTTTCTTT	CASSLAKGGRTEAFF
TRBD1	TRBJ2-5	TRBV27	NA	TGTGCCAGCAGCCCCGGGACAGCTCAAGAGACCCAGTACTTC	CASSPGTAQETQYF
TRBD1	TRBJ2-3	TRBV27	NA	TGTGCCAGCAGTTTAAGACAGGGCTCAGGAGATACGCAGTATTTT	CASSLRQGSGDTQYF
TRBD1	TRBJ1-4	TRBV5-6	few	TGTGCCAGCAACGACCAGGGACAGGGAAATGAAAAACTGTTTTTT	CASNDQGQGNEKLFF
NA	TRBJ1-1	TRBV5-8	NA	TGTGCCAGCAGTTGGTCCGGGAACCCTGAAGCTTTCTTT	CASSWSGNPEAFF
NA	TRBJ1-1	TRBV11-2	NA	TGTGCCAGCAGCTTAATTGGGGGCGCGGAGAACACTGAAGCTTTCTTT	CASSLIGGAENTEAFF